This TCR beta chain stems from a study of Ad26.COV2.S vaccination and SARS-CoV-2 variants. The table came from immunoSEQ multiplex PCR; TCRdb's copy has only in-frame clones and leaves some out. The table shows 430,000 or so clones, with more than 80% occurring only once. Treatment indicated: 15 to 20 received Ad26.COV2.S at low or high dose, single or two shots; 5 received placebo; per-sample allocation not given. Each sample was drawn 63 days after the first injection (of vaccine or placebo). The ends were cut back, 4 bases at V and 1 base at J, with 9 bases in the middle. The V gene's germline CDR1 is KGHDR and CDR2 SFDVKD. CDR3 length equals 14 residues.

The sequence derives from a person between 18 and 60 years old who received the Ad26.COV2.S COVID-19 vaccine or a placebo. The chain is built from TRBV24-1 and TRBJ1-2; D uncertain. The input for sequencing was peripheral blood, taken in a trial of Ad26.COV2.S vaccine versus placebo. For the CDR3, the DNA is TGTGCCACCAGTGACCGGACGGTTAACTATGGCTACACCTTC. Protein product: CATSDRTVNYGYTF.